This entry lists 31 T cell receptor beta chains sequenced from one sample in a study of Ad26.COV2.S vaccination and SARS-CoV-2 variants. Treatment described: around 19 received Ad26.COV2.S at low or high dose, single or two shots; five or six received placebo; per-sample allocation not given. Sampling was performed 63 days after the first vaccine or placebo injection. Profiling relied on immunoSEQ multiplex PCR, and the TCRdb table lists in-frame clones only, not all of them. Among fewer than 400,000 clones listed, about nine tenths were seen once. The material sequenced was peripheral blood, taken in a trial of Ad26.COV2.S vaccine versus placebo. The receptors come from a person between 18 and 65 years old who received the Ad26.COV2.S COVID-19 vaccine or a placebo.

The chain joins TRBV5-4 to TRBJ2-1; weak D call: TRBD2 (5 bases). Germline CDR1 is SGHNT and CDR2 is YYREEE (reference sequence). This CDR3 contains 13 residues. V dropped 6 bases and J dropped 10 bases, with 17 bases sitting between them. CDR3 region: CASTYSTGNEQFF. The CDR3 DNA reads as TGTGCCAGCACCTACTCTACGGGGAACGAGCAGTTCTTC.

V is TRBV5-6 and J is TRBJ1-1; D unclear. The CDR3 runs to 13 residues. Germline values: CDR1 SGHDT, CDR2 YYEEEE. Trimming left V 4 bases short and J 3 bases short, with 10 bases between. CDR3 DNA: TGTGCCAGCAGCACGAGGGCGGACACTGAAGCTTTCTTT. The encoded protein is CASSTRADTEAFF.

The rearrangement links TRBV6-6 to TRBJ1-3, with D possibly matching TRBD1 (5 bases). Germline V gene data show CDR1 as MNHNY and CDR2 as SVGAGI (reference sequence). The CDR3 consists of 15 residues. V lost 10 bases to trimming and J lost 3 bases, with 19 bases between them. Here the CDR3 reads CATSEVGRGGNTIYF. The CDR3 region has the DNA TGTGCCACCTCGGAGGTGGGGCGGGGTGGAAACACCATATATTTT.

This clone was observed once. The rearrangement links TRBV6-4 to TRBJ1-1, with no clear D. This CDR3 comprises 15 residues. The V and J ends lost 0 bases and 4 bases respectively, with 12 bases between them. Germline lookup yields CDR1 MRHNA and CDR2 SNTAGT. The CDR3 protein is CASSDSNEGGTEAFF. The CDR3 nucleotides are TGTGCCAGCAGTGACTCGAACGAGGGTGGCACTGAAGCTTTCTTT.

This chain joins TRBV2 and TRBJ1-6; D is perhaps TRBD1 (5 bases). The CDR3 extends over 13 amino acids. Germline CDR1 is SNHLY and CDR2 is FYNNEI. V lost 7 bases to trimming and J lost 9 bases, with 13 bases between them. This CDR3 reads CASNLGGVSPLHF. CDR3 DNA: TGTGCCAGCAACCTTGGGGGGGTTTCACCCCTCCACTTT.

The V call is TRBV3-1 (or the pseudogene TRBV3-2), the J call TRBJ1-2; 7 nucleotides line up with TRBD1. The CDR3 covers 16 residues. Germline-derived CDR1 and CDR2 are LGHDT and YNNKEL (reference sequence). The V and J ends lost 1 base and 7 bases, in that order; junction bases with no gene match: 12. CDR3 in DNA: TGTGCCAGCAGCCAAGGACTTGGGGGGACAGCGGGTGGCTACACCTTC. Translating gives CASSQGLGGTAGGYTF.

This sequence joins TRBV14 and TRBJ1-1; D gene unclear. Between the trimmed V and J ends, which lost 4 bases and 2 bases, there was a span of 14 bases. The V gene's germline CDR1 is SGHDN and CDR2 FVKESK. The CDR3 has 15 amino acids. CDR3 DNA: TGTGCCAGCAGCCCTCTACGTGCAGCCAACACTGAAGCTTTCTTT. This codes for CASSPLRAANTEAFF.

This chain joins TRBV5-4 and TRBJ1-1; D may be TRBD1 (5 bases). CDR3 length: 14 amino acids. Trimming stripped 1 base from V and 5 bases from J, with 12 bases between. Germline assignment: CDR1 SGHNT and CDR2 YYREEE (reference sequence). The CDR3 protein is CASSLTGVGTEAFF. DNA for the CDR3: TGTGCCAGCAGCTTGACGGGGGTGGGGACTGAAGCTTTCTTT. Looking up the rest from reference TRBV5-4 and TRBJ1-1 gives the full variable domain: ETGVTQSPTHLIKTRGQQVTLRCSSQSGHNTVSWYQQALGQGPQFIFQYYREEENGRGNFPPRFSGLQFPNYSSELNVNALELDDSALYLCASSLTGVGTEAFFGQGTRLTVV.

With regard to this clone: The sample contains more than one DNA sequence encoding this CDR3. V is TRBV6-5 and J is TRBJ1-1; D gene unclear. The CDR3 totals 12 residues. Germline V lookup: CDR1 MNHEY, CDR2 SVGAGI. V was shortened by 0 bases and J by 8 bases, with 7 bases between the two germline ends. CDR3 in amino acids: CASSYSGREAFF. CDR3 bases: TGTGCCAGCAGTTACTCCGGTAGGGAAGCTTTCTTT.

The table lists this clone with a few counts. The chain joins TRBV11-3 to TRBJ1-1; D not resolved. Germline-derived CDR1 and CDR2 are SGHNT and YENEEA. V was trimmed by 3 bases and J by 3 bases, leaving 14 bases between them. This CDR3 is built from 15 residues. DNA for the CDR3: TGTGCCAGCAGCTTTGCCTTAGGTCGACACACTGAAGCTTTCTTT. Translating it yields CASSFALGRHTEAFF.

This chain uses TRBV2 with TRBJ1-5; D is ambiguous. Per the germline V gene, CDR1 is SNHLY and CDR2 is FYNNEI. The CDR3 loop spans 16 amino acids. Trimming shortened V by 9 bases and J by 0 bases, and 18 bases separated the two germline ends. The CDR3, as DNA: TGTGCCAGTGCCGCGGGATGGGATTATAGCAATCAGCCCCAGCATTTT. This translates into CASAAGWDYSNQPQHF.

V and J are TRBV24-1 and TRBJ2-1; possible D gene TRBD1, 5 bases. This CDR3 spans 13 amino acids. Per germline, CDR1 KGHDR and CDR2 SFDVKD. V was trimmed by 2 bases and J by 6 bases, leaving 7 bases between them. The CDR3 is CATSDYRSNEQFF. The CDR3 DNA is TGTGCCACCAGTGATTACAGGTCCAATGAGCAGTTCTTC.

The chain joins TRBV3-1 (or the pseudogene TRBV3-2) to TRBJ2-3; 12 bases are a match to TRBD2. Trimming at V came to 2 bases and at J to 4 bases, leaving 4 bases not matched to a gene. In germline, CDR1 is LGHDT, CDR2 YNNKEL (reference sequence). The CDR3 contains 16 residues. CDR3 amino acids: CASSQFPSGGADTQYF. The CDR3 bases are TGTGCCAGCAGCCAATTCCCTAGCGGGGGGGCAGATACGCAGTATTTT.

The chain joins TRBV30 to TRBJ1-5; D not resolved. The germline CDR1 and CDR2 sequences are GTSNPN and SVGIG (reference sequence). The CDR3 spans 12 residues. Trimming stripped 5 bases from V and 3 bases from J, with 8 bases between. Written as DNA, the CDR3 is TGTGCCTGGGGACGGTTCAATCAGCCCCAGCATTTT. It specifies CAWGRFNQPQHF.

This chain connects TRBV11-2 to TRBJ2-5, with 9 bases identical to TRBD1. Germline CDR1 SGHAT, CDR2 FQNNGV. V shed 3 bases, J shed 5 bases, and the junction held 19 bases outside the gene matches. The CDR3 loop spans 19 amino acids. The CDR3 DNA follows: TGTGCCAGCAGCTTTTTCCCTTACCCGGGGACAGGGTCCGGGGAGACCCAGTACTTC. This encodes CASSFFPYPGTGSGETQYF.

This sequence joins TRBV6-6 and TRBJ2-5; D is possibly TRBD1 or TRBD2 (6 bases each). CDR1 MNHNY and CDR2 SVGAGI come from the germline V gene (reference sequence). V lost 3 bases and J 5 bases, leaving 10 bases between the germline ends. The CDR3 covers 13 residues. This chain's CDR3 is CASSYGGPETQYF. As DNA, the CDR3 is TGTGCCAGCAGTTATGGGGGGCCGGAGACCCAGTACTTC.

The rearrangement links TRBV28 to TRBJ1-2, with D perhaps matching TRBD1 (6 bases). Trimming removed 10 bases at V and 7 bases at J, with 25 bases between. The CDR3 is 15 residues long. Germline lookup yields CDR1 MDHEN and CDR2 SYDVKM. The CDR3 bases are TGTGCCATCCTCATGGAGGGGGGCCCCGAGATTGGCTACACCTTC. Its protein is CAILMEGGPEIGYTF.

V usage is TRBV4-1 and J usage is TRBJ2-7; no firm D call. Trimming removed 0 bases at V and 6 bases at J, with 9 bases between. The CDR3 contains 13 residues. Germline V gene data show CDR1 as MGHRA and CDR2 as YSYEKL. The CDR3 region has the DNA TGCGCCAGCAGCCAAGACCTGATTACCGAGCAGTACGTC. Translated: CASSQDLITEQYV.

V is TRBV7-9 and J is TRBJ1-2, with unresolved D. The CDR3 is made up of 11 amino acids. Germline CDR1 reads SEHNR; CDR2 reads FQNEAQ (reference sequence). With 5 bases removed from V and 8 bases from J, the gap between germline ends came to 9 bases. The CDR3 protein is CASSPPWGYTF. In DNA form, the CDR3 reads TGTGCCAGCAGCCCCCCTTGGGGCTACACCTTC.

V gene TRBV10-3 combines with J gene TRBJ1-1; possibly TRBD1 for D (6 bases). This CDR3 contains 15 residues. CDR1 is ENHRY, CDR2 SYGVKD, per germline. V was trimmed by 3 bases and J by 3 bases, leaving 14 bases between them. This CDR3 reads CAISDEHRVDTEAFF. CDR3 in DNA: TGTGCCATCAGTGATGAACACAGGGTCGACACTGAAGCTTTCTTT.

The chain carries TRBV5-6 and TRBJ1-2, with 8 bases lining up with TRBD1. The CDR3 is made up of 14 amino acids. Germline-derived CDR1 and CDR2 are SGHDT and YYEEEE. V shed 4 bases, J shed 4 bases, and the junction held 6 bases outside the gene matches. CDR3 residues: CASSLDRGGYGYTF. The CDR3 nucleotides are TGTGCCAGCAGCCTCGACAGGGGAGGCTATGGCTACACCTTC. The variable domain in full, with the rest retrieved from reference TRBV5-6 and TRBJ1-2, is DAGVTQSPTHLIKTRGQQVTLRCSPKSGHDTVSWYQQALGQGPQFIFQYYEEEERQRGNFPDRFSGHQFPNYSSELNVNALLLGDSALYLCASSLDRGGYGYTFGSGTRLTVV.

The chain is built from TRBV5-1 and TRBJ2-7, with no clear D. This CDR3 region has 15 residues. The germline V and J ends were trimmed by 2 bases and 1 base, with 13 bases remaining between them. Germline V gene data show CDR1 as SGHRS and CDR2 as YFSETQ. Written as DNA, the CDR3 is TGCGCCAGCAGCTTTGAAGTCGGGTTATCCTACGAGCAGTACTTC. It translates to CASSFEVGLSYEQYF.

The rearrangement links TRBV3-1 (or the pseudogene TRBV3-2) to TRBJ1-1; D gene ambiguous. Germline V CDR1 and CDR2: LGHDT, YNNKEL (reference sequence). V lost 1 base, J lost 6 bases, and 6 bases lay in between. The CDR3 is 12 residues long. The CDR3 loop reads CASSQAVSEAFF. CDR3 DNA sequence: TGTGCCAGCAGCCAAGCTGTCTCTGAAGCTTTCTTT.

This clone was seen once. V and J are TRBV6-2 or TRBV6-3 and TRBJ1-5, with TRBD1 as a possible D gene (5 bases). Germline CDR1 MNHEY, CDR2 SVGEGT. This CDR3 contains 15 residues. Trimming pared 4 bases from V and 0 bases from J, leaving 10 bases between. For the CDR3, the DNA is TGTGCCAGCAGTTCTGGGGGGGTTAGCAATCAGCCCCAGCATTTT. This encodes CASSSGGVSNQPQHF.

The rearrangement joins TRBV5-5 to TRBJ1-3, with no clear D. This CDR3 has 15 residues. The V end lost 0 bases, the J end lost 3 bases, and 10 bases lay between the germline ends. The germline V gene has CDR1 SGHKS and CDR2 YYEKEE (reference sequence). CDR3 sequence reads: CASSLAPAVGNTIYF. The CDR3 DNA is TGTGCCAGCAGCTTGGCCCCAGCGGTTGGAAACACCATATATTTT.

The rearrangement uses TRBV5-6 and TRBJ2-5; tentative D call: TRBD2 (5 bases). This CDR3 is built from 15 residues. Trimming cost V 3 bases and J 2 bases, with 14 bases left between them. The germline CDR1 and CDR2 sequences are SGHDT and YYEEEE. CDR3 region: CASSSAGMGQETQYF. Here the CDR3 DNA reads TGTGCCAGCAGCTCCGCCGGGATGGGGCAAGAGACCCAGTACTTC.

The chain has TRBV5-5 and TRBJ2-7; 7 bases map to TRBD2. Trimming cost V 1 base and J 1 base; bases outside gene matches: 14. From germline, CDR1 is SGHKS and CDR2 YYEKEE (reference sequence). The CDR3 loop spans 18 amino acids. The CDR3 region has the DNA TGTGCCAGCAGCTTGCTCGGGAGCGGGGAGCGGATTTCCTACGAGCAGTACGTC. Its protein is CASSLLGSGERISYEQYV.

The rearrangement uses TRBV11-3 and TRBJ2-5, with a weak D call TRBD2 (6 bases). This CDR3 is built from 15 residues. The V end lost 4 bases, the J end lost 4 bases, and 16 bases lay between the germline ends. Germline CDR1 is SGHNT and CDR2 is YENEEA. CDR3 DNA: TGTGCCAGCAGCTCCCCTCCGGGAGCCCCAGAGACCCAGTACTTC. Translating gives CASSSPPGAPETQYF.

The V and J genes are TRBV4-2 and TRBJ2-3, with 10 bases identical to TRBD2. Trimming took 5 bases from V and 2 from J; bases not matched to a gene: 10. The CDR3 totals 17 residues. Germline assignment: CDR1 LGHNA and CDR2 YNFKEQ. CDR3 nucleotides: TGTGCCAGCAGCTCCGAGGGGGGACTAGCGTACACAGATACGCAGTATTTT. Amino acids: CASSSEGGLAYTDTQYF.

The chain links TRBV2 to TRBJ2-3; 7 bases map to TRBD1. The CDR3 covers 14 residues. Germline-derived CDR1 and CDR2 are SNHLY and FYNNEI. The ends lost 8 bases at V and 6 bases at J; junction bases unmatched: 11. The CDR3 region is CASGMRQGGDTQYF. CDR3 DNA sequence: TGTGCCAGCGGTATGAGACAGGGCGGGGATACGCAGTATTTT.

The chain links TRBV7-2 to TRBJ1-2, with TRBD1 matching over 10 bases. The CDR3 runs to 14 residues. The ends lost 3 bases at V and 4 bases at J; junction bases unmatched: 2. CDR1 and CDR2 (germline): SGHTA, FQGNSA. This CDR3 is CASSLTGGIYGYTF. The CDR3, as DNA: TGTGCCAGCAGCTTGACAGGGGGCATCTATGGCTACACCTTC.